What follows are 21 T cell receptor beta chains derived from one specimen sequenced in a study of T cell responses to AZD1222 COVID-19 vaccine (dated by TCRdb to about 2021). The time point tag for this specimen amounts to: baseline before first vaccination. Library method: the immunoSEQ multiplex PCR assay. What TCRdb holds here is the immuneACCESS table cut down to in-frame rearrangements. Part of the clones is not present; checked against another copy, under half of the missing clones reflect an unresolved V gene, and the others are unexplained. Present in this sample are about 76,000 clones, 70% to 90% of which were seen just once. Approximately 10% of the sample comes from the top ten. Sequenced material: peripheral blood, taken on day 0 of AZD1222 vaccination. Receptors originate from an adult in good health.

The chain joins TRBV10-1 to TRBJ2-1, with a tentative D call TRBD2 (6 bases). The CDR3 contains 13 residues. Germline V lookup: CDR1 WNHNN, CDR2 SYGVQD (reference sequence). Trimming removed 4 bases at V and 7 bases at J, with 11 bases between. The CDR3 here is CASSGKGLNEQFF. CDR3 bases: TGCGCCAGCAGTGGGAAGGGACTTAATGAGCAGTTCTTC.

This clone was seen once. The rearrangement links TRBV7-3 to TRBJ2-1; 8 nucleotides line up with TRBD2. The CDR3 contains 14 residues. V shed 5 bases, J shed 5 bases, and the junction held 5 bases outside the gene matches. CDR1 is SGHTA and CDR2 is FQGTGA in the germline V gene. The DNA of the CDR3 is TGTGCCAGCAGCCCTAGAGCGGGAGACAATGAGCAGTTCTTC. It encodes CASSPRAGDNEQFF. Filled out from reference TRBV7-3 and TRBJ2-1, the complete variable domain reads GAGVSQTPSNKVTEKGKYVELRCDPISGHTALYWYRQSLGQGPEFLIYFQGTGAADDSGLPNDRFFAVRPEGSVSTLKIQRTERGDSAVYLCASSPRAGDNEQFFGPGTRLTVL.

The V gene is TRBV27, the J gene TRBJ1-2; 7 bases map to TRBD1. Per the germline V gene, CDR1 is MNHEY and CDR2 is SMNVEV (reference sequence). The CDR3 consists of 14 residues. V gave up 2 bases and J gave up 4 bases; unmatched junction bases: 4. The CDR3 nucleotides read TGTGCCAGCAGTTTAGGGGGACAGACCTATGGCTACACCTTC. Translating gives CASSLGGQTYGYTF.

The rearrangement joins TRBV7-3 to TRBJ2-5, with 12 nucleotides matching TRBD2. V dropped 5 bases and J dropped 2; count of bases not matched to a gene: 12. The CDR3 contains 18 residues. CDR1 and CDR2 (germline): SGHTA, FQGTGA. The CDR3 protein is CASSPYKLAGGLQETQYF. The CDR3 DNA is TGTGCCAGCAGCCCCTACAAGCTAGCGGGAGGGCTTCAAGAGACCCAGTACTTC.

The chain couples TRBV5-4 to TRBJ2-1, with 7 bases matching TRBD1. Germline trimming cut 2 bases from V and 4 bases from J; bases unmatched to any gene: 12. The CDR3 totals 17 residues. Germline assignment: CDR1 SGHNT and CDR2 YYREEE (reference sequence). CDR3 nucleotide sequence: TGTGCCAGCAGCTTTATACAGGGGCTAAGTAGGTACAATGAGCAGTTCTTC. This gives the protein CASSFIQGLSRYNEQFF.

V gene TRBV5-1 combines with J gene TRBJ2-4; D is perhaps TRBD1 or TRBD2 (5 bases each). The germline CDR1 and CDR2 sequences are SGHRS and YFSETQ. Trimming took 2 bases from V and 0 from J, leaving 24 bases between them. This CDR3 spans 20 amino acids. The CDR3 sequence: CASSFIIEWGTRLAKNIQYF. CDR3 nucleotide sequence: TGCGCCAGCAGCTTCATAATCGAGTGGGGGACCCGGCTAGCCAAAAACATTCAGTACTTC. Supplemented by reference TRBV5-1 and TRBJ2-4, the full variable domain reads KAGVTQTPRYLIKTRGQQVTLSCSPISGHRSVSWYQQTPGQGLQFLFEYFSETQRNKGNFPGRFSGRQFSNSRSEMNVSTLELGDSALYLCASSFIIEWGTRLAKNIQYFGAGTRLSVL.

This chain joins TRBV7-3 and TRBJ2-7; TRBD2 aligns across 7 bases. The CDR3 consists of 14 residues. Germline-derived CDR1 and CDR2 are SGHTA and FQGTGA. Losses at the gene ends were 5 bases for V and 1 base for J; bases not matched to a gene: 5. The CDR3: CASSPTGGSYEQYF. For the CDR3, the DNA is TGTGCCAGCAGCCCCACGGGGGGTTCCTACGAGCAGTACTTC.

The chain combines TRBV28 with TRBJ2-7, with 14 positions matching TRBD2. CDR1 MDHEN and CDR2 SYDVKM come from the germline V gene. CDR3 size: 18 residues. The J segment lost 7 bases and the V segment lost 2 bases, leaving 13 bases of the junction unmatched. The CDR3 here is CASSLGGTSGRAPAEQYF. In DNA, the CDR3 is TGTGCCAGCAGTTTAGGGGGGACTAGCGGGAGAGCCCCGGCGGAGCAGTACTTC.

This clone occurred a few times. This chain joins TRBV28 and TRBJ2-7; 7 bases line up with TRBD1. Germline V gives CDR1 MDHEN, CDR2 SYDVKM. The CDR3 is 16 amino acids. With V trimmed by 6 bases and J by 3 bases, 14 bases remained unmatched. DNA for the CDR3: TGTGCCAGCAGCCTCTTATCGTCGACAGGGTTCTACGAGCAGTACTTC. This codes for CASSLLSSTGFYEQYF.

The V and J genes are TRBV7-8 and TRBJ1-2, with 8 bases that match TRBD1. The V gene end was trimmed by 5 bases and the J gene end by 2 bases; junction bases not matched to a gene: 4. The CDR3 spans 14 residues. CDR1 SGHVS and CDR2 FQNEAQ come from the germline V gene. This CDR3 reads CASSPRTGNYGYTF. In DNA, the CDR3 is TGTGCCAGCAGCCCGAGGACAGGGAACTATGGCTACACCTTC. The full variable domain, rest sourced from reference TRBV7-8 and TRBJ1-2, is GAGVSQSPRYKVAKRGQDVALRCDPISGHVSLFWYQQALGQGPEFLTYFQNEAQLDKSGLPSDRFFAERPEGSVSTLKIQRTQQEDSAVYLCASSPRTGNYGYTFGSGTRLTVV.

The chain couples TRBV21-1 to TRBJ2-3; the table's TRBD2 call for D was not verified on the DNA. TRBV21-1 is a pseudogene segment. The CDR3 length is 16 residues. CDR3 region: CASSRRSGGSTDTQYF. The DNA of the CDR3 is TGTGCCAGCAGCAGACGTAGCGGGGGGAGCACAGATACGCAGTATTTT.

V gene TRBV3-1 (or the pseudogene TRBV3-2) combines with J gene TRBJ2-1; D possibly corresponds to TRBD2 (5 bases). Trimming took 0 bases from V and 10 from J, leaving 10 bases between them. CDR1 LGHDT and CDR2 YNNKEL come from the germline V gene (reference sequence). There are 13 residues in the CDR3. The CDR3 nucleotides read TGTGCCAGCAGCCAAGAAGTAAGCGGAGAGCAGTTCTTC. It specifies CASSQEVSGEQFF.

This clone was observed a few times. The chain employs TRBV11-2 and TRBJ1-6, with a weak D call TRBD1 (5 bases). Between the trimmed V and J ends, which lost 1 base and 10 bases, there was a span of 11 bases. This CDR3 spans 14 amino acids. CDR1 is SGHAT and CDR2 is FQNNGV in the germline V gene. DNA of the CDR3: TGTGCCAGCAGCTTAGTTTGGGCAGGGTCACCCCTCCACTTT. Amino acids: CASSLVWAGSPLHF. Full variable domain (outside the CDR3, taken from reference TRBV11-2 and TRBJ1-6): EAGVAQSPRYKIIEKRQSVAFWCNPISGHATLYWYQQILGQGPKLLIQFQNNGVVDDSQLPKDRFSAERLKGVDSTLKIQPAKLEDSAVYLCASSLVWAGSPLHFGNGTRLTVT.

V usage is TRBV6-5 and J usage is TRBJ2-5; D is uncertain. Deletions cut 2 bases from V and 5 bases from J, with 12 bases between. The CDR3 spans 14 residues. From germline, CDR1 is MNHEY and CDR2 SVGAGI. The CDR3 loop reads CASSYGWGQETQYF. In DNA form, the CDR3 reads TGTGCCAGCAGTTACGGGTGGGGTCAGGAGACCCAGTACTTC.

V and J are TRBV12-5 and TRBJ2-3; TRBD2 agrees at 12 bases. CDR1 is LGHNT, CDR2 FRNRAP, per germline. The length of the CDR3 is 16 residues. Germline trimming cut 6 bases from V and 2 bases from J; bases unmatched to any gene: 6. As DNA, the CDR3 is TGTGCTAGTGGCCCGGGACTAGCGGGTCCCACAGATACGCAGTATTTT. Its protein product is CASGPGLAGPTDTQYF.

The chain recombines TRBV4-1 with TRBJ2-1; D is uncertain. Trimming pared 0 bases from V and 8 bases from J, leaving 8 bases between. The length of the CDR3 is 13 residues. The germline gives CDR1 MGHRA, CDR2 YSYEKL. CDR3 sequence: CASSQEYGDEQFF. CDR3 in DNA: TGCGCCAGCAGCCAAGAATATGGGGATGAGCAGTTCTTC.

The chain carries TRBV3-1 (or the pseudogene TRBV3-2) and TRBJ2-5; 14 nucleotides match TRBD2. Germline V CDR1 and CDR2: LGHDT, YNNKEL (reference sequence). V dropped 4 bases and J dropped 1; count of bases not matched to a gene: 2. The CDR3 consists of 16 residues. The DNA for the CDR3 is TGTGCCAGCAGCCGAGGACTAGCGGGGGGCCAAGAGACCCAGTACTTC. Its protein is CASSRGLAGGQETQYF.

This chain connects TRBV7-9 to TRBJ2-6; D remains unclear. The germline V gene has CDR1 SEHNR and CDR2 FQNEAQ (reference sequence). This CDR3 has 13 amino acids. Trimming cost V 5 bases and J 4 bases, with 6 bases left between them. The CDR3 region is CASSRTGANVLTF. CDR3 nucleotides: TGTGCCAGCAGCCGCACGGGGGCCAACGTCCTGACTTTC.

The chain uses TRBV19 and TRBJ1-2; 9 bases match TRBD1. With V trimmed by 4 bases and J by 3 bases, 9 bases remained unmatched. The CDR3 has 16 residues. Looked up from germline, CDR1 is LNHDA and CDR2 is SQIVND (reference sequence). The CDR3 loop reads CASSTPGQGPHYGYTF. CDR3 DNA sequence: TGTGCCAGTAGTACGCCGGGACAGGGACCGCACTATGGCTACACCTTC.

A remark on this clone: One end of the junction does not line up with germline, which may come from a read error. The chain is built from TRBV7-9 and TRBJ2-5; no reliable D call. The CDR3 spans 14 residues. Germline V lookup: CDR1 SEHNR, CDR2 FQNEAQ (reference sequence). The CDR3 nucleotides are TGTGCCAGCAGCTCAGCTCCCCACCAGGAGACCCAGTACTTC. Translating gives CASSSAPHQETQYF.

The genes are TRBV6-5 and TRBJ1-1, with D perhaps matching TRBD1 (6 bases). CDR3 length: 15 residues. V lost 6 bases and J 0 bases, leaving 14 bases between the germline ends. Germline loops: CDR1 MNHEY, CDR2 SVGAGI. The CDR3 sequence is CASRGARGVNTEAFF. CDR3 DNA: TGTGCCAGCAGGGGGGCGAGGGGCGTGAACACTGAAGCTTTCTTT.